Below are 20 T cell receptor beta chains sequenced from a single sample in a study of regulatory T cells in long-lasting Graves disease. Through Arm-PCR of CDR3 regions and iRepertoire HTBI primers, TCR beta libraries were built. A single record per CDR3 protein comes from TCRdb applying MiXCR to the multiplex PCR reads. The sample yields around 400,000 distinct CDR3 sequences, under 25% seen once. As to time point: persistent/refractory GD, antithyroid drugs over 5 years with positive TRAb. The TCR library was prepared using RNA isolated from PBMCs. Sample: peripheral blood mononuclear cells (PBMCs), taken when the disease was refractory, from a patient treated with antithyroid drugs. The receptors stem from a female donor with Graves disease.

The J gene is TRBJ2-7, the V gene TRBV9; D may match TRBD1 or TRBD2 (5 bases each). Germline V gene data show CDR1 as SGDLS and CDR2 as YYNGEE. The V end was cut by 4 bases, the J end by 1 base, with 15 bases between. The CDR3 sequence is 15 residues long. CDR3 nucleotide sequence: TGTGCCAGCAGCCCGGACTTGGGGCCATCCTACGAGCAGTACTTC. Translation gives CASSPDLGPSYEQYF.

This chain links TRBV20-1 with TRBJ1-2; D gene ambiguous. This CDR3 contains 12 residues. Trimming pared 8 bases from V and 3 bases from J, leaving 13 bases between. The germline gives CDR1 DFQATT, CDR2 SNEGSKA (reference sequence). The CDR3 loop is CSPTEPYYGYTF. CDR3 nucleotides: TGCAGTCCGACGGAGCCTTACTATGGCTACACCTTC.

This clonotype was seen a handful of times. This chain joins TRBV20-1 and TRBJ2-7, with D perhaps matching TRBD1 (5 bases). CDR3 size: 14 residues. V gave up 1 base and J gave up 7 bases, with 17 bases separating them. CDR1 DFQATT and CDR2 SNEGSKA come from the germline V gene (reference sequence). The DNA of the CDR3 is TGCAGTGCTAGAGTTGGGGCCCCAAGGCTTGAGCAGTACTTC. Amino acids: CSARVGAPRLEQYF.

The CDR3 DNA reads as TGCGCCAGCAGGCGGGACAGTGCCTGGTACGAGCAGTACTTC. Amino acid sequence: CASRRDSAWYEQYF. This chain connects TRBV10-1 to TRBJ2-7; TRBD1 might be the D (7 bases). V lost 6 bases, J lost 4 bases, and 16 bases lay in between. CDR3 length equals 14 residues. Germline values: CDR1 WNHNN, CDR2 SYGVQD (reference sequence).

The chain has TRBV12-3 or TRBV12-4 and TRBJ2-2; D is perhaps TRBD2 (6 bases). The CDR3 contains 15 residues. The V end lost 4 bases, the J end lost 2 bases, and 11 bases lay between the germline ends. The CDR3 protein is CASSYGTPNTGELFF. In DNA form, the CDR3 reads TGTGCCAGCAGTTACGGGACTCCTAACACCGGGGAGCTGTTTTTT.

This clonotype was recorded many times. The chain uses TRBV11-2 and TRBJ2-5, with D maybe TRBD1 (6 bases). Germline loops: CDR1 SGHAT, CDR2 FQNNGV. V lost 4 bases to trimming and J lost 2 bases, with 11 bases between them. This CDR3 is 14 amino acids long. CDR3 coding DNA: TGTGCCAGCAGCTCTTACAGGGCGCAAGAGACCCAGTACTTC. It codes for CASSSYRAQETQYF.

This clonotype was seen more than once but under ten times. V is TRBV20-1 and J is TRBJ2-7, with D uncertain. This CDR3 contains 13 residues. Trimming removed 0 bases from V and 7 bases from J, with 13 bases in between. CDR1 is DFQATT, CDR2 SNEGSKA, per germline (reference sequence). The CDR3 sequence is CSARDPPLPEQYF. The CDR3 coding sequence is TGCAGTGCTAGAGATCCCCCCCTACCTGAGCAGTACTTC.

V is TRBV20-1 and J is TRBJ2-5, with 7 nucleotides matching TRBD2. The ends lost 3 bases at V and 4 bases at J; junction bases unmatched: 2. The CDR3 sequence is 12 residues long. Germline CDR1 reads DFQATT; CDR2 reads SNEGSKA (reference sequence). The CDR3 DNA sequence: TGCAGTGCTAGCGCTAGCGGAGAGACCCAGTACTTC. Its protein product is CSASASGETQYF.

This clonotype has ten or more counts. CDR3 bases: TGTGCCAGCAGAACAGGGGACTACAATGAAAAACTGTTTTTT. It is translated as CASRTGDYNEKLFF. The rearrangement joins TRBV6-1 to TRBJ1-4; 7 positions agree with TRBD1. Germline CDR1 and CDR2: MNHNS and SASEGT. The CDR3 is made up of 14 amino acids. The J segment lost 5 bases and the V segment lost 6 bases, leaving 6 bases of the junction unmatched.

Ten or more counts support this clonotype. The CDR3 sequence is CSASGRGGQETQYF. The CDR3 DNA reads TGCAGTGCTTCCGGGAGAGGGGGACAAGAGACCCAGTACTTC. The V and J genes are TRBV20-1 and TRBJ2-5; D could derive from TRBD1 or TRBD2 (6 bases each). Germline CDR1 and CDR2: DFQATT and SNEGSKA (reference sequence). V lost 5 bases, J lost 2 bases, and 15 bases lay in between. This CDR3 comprises 14 residues.

Worth noting for this clonotype: This likely reflects a read error, since a far larger clone is one base away. V usage is TRBV6-1 and J usage is TRBJ1-2; perhaps TRBD1 as D (6 bases). Germline CDR1 and CDR2: MNHNS and SASEGT. The V end lost 6 bases, the J end lost 8 bases, and 22 bases lay between the germline ends. The CDR3 has 15 residues. The CDR3 coding sequence is TGTGCCAGCAGCTGGAACAGGGAGCTTTATGTGGGCTACACCTTC. Amino acids: CASSWNRELYVGYTF.

The rearrangement joins TRBV5-1 to TRBJ1-5; D gene ambiguous. CDR1 SGHRS and CDR2 YFSETQ come from the germline V gene. V dropped 4 bases and J dropped 3 bases, with 14 bases sitting between them. The CDR3 consists of 15 residues. This CDR3 reads CASSPDGEDNQPQHF. The CDR3 nucleotides are TGCGCCAGCAGCCCGGACGGGGAGGACAATCAGCCCCAGCATTTT.

The chain couples TRBV5-1 to TRBJ2-2, with 13 nucleotides matching TRBD2. V lost 2 bases to trimming and J lost 4 bases; unmatched junction nucleotides: 8. This CDR3 region has 18 residues. Germline CDR1 reads SGHRS; CDR2 reads YFSETQ. CDR3 DNA: TGCGCCAGCAGCTTCTCAACTAGCGGGAGGGCCGTCACCGGGGAGCTGTTTTTT. Translated, it gives CASSFSTSGRAVTGELFF.

The CDR3, as DNA: TGCAGTGCTAGAGGTTCTCGGGAGACCCAGTACTTC. Translated, it gives CSARGSRETQYF. The V and J genes are TRBV20-1 and TRBJ2-5; D gene uncertain. V lost 1 base to trimming and J lost 5 bases, with 8 bases between them. CDR3 length: 12 residues. In germline, CDR1 is DFQATT, CDR2 SNEGSKA (reference sequence).

There are many counts of this clonotype. The V and J genes are TRBV28 and TRBJ2-7; tentatively, D is TRBD2 (5 bases). V was shortened by 8 bases and J by 3 bases, with 8 bases between the two germline ends. This CDR3 region has 11 residues. The germline gives CDR1 MDHEN, CDR2 SYDVKM. CDR3 protein: CASEGVYEQYF. CDR3 DNA sequence: TGTGCCAGCGAGGGAGTCTACGAGCAGTACTTC.

This clonotype was detected ten times or more. The rearrangement uses TRBV28 and TRBJ2-5, with D uncertain. This CDR3 has 15 residues. Trimming cost V 5 bases and J 0 bases, with 13 bases left between them. Germline V lookup: CDR1 MDHEN, CDR2 SYDVKM. The CDR3 sequence: CASSDVGRNQETQYF. The CDR3 DNA is TGTGCCAGCAGTGATGTTGGACGGAACCAAGAGACCCAGTACTTC.

This chain links TRBV30 with TRBJ2-7; D may match TRBD1 or TRBD2 (5 bases each). Germline assignment: CDR1 GTSNPN and CDR2 SVGIG (reference sequence). With 4 bases removed from V and 4 bases from J, the gap between germline ends came to 14 bases. There are 13 residues in the CDR3. As DNA, the CDR3 is TGTGCCTGGAAGGGACCGATACTTTACGAGCAGTACTTC. Encoded protein: CAWKGPILYEQYF.

This clonotype showed up just a few times. The chain carries TRBV5-1 and TRBJ2-1; 8 bases agree with TRBD2. Per the germline V gene, CDR1 is SGHRS and CDR2 is YFSETQ. CDR3 length equals 15 residues. The CDR3 nucleotides read TGCGCGACCTCCTCAATAGCGGGGTTATACAATGAGCAGTTCTTC. Its protein is CATSSIAGLYNEQFF. The full variable domain, completed using reference TRBV5-1 and TRBJ2-1, is KAGVTQTPRYLIKTRGQQVTLSCSPISGHRSVSWYQQTPGQGLQFLFEYFSETQRNKGNFPGRFSGRQFSNSRSEMNVSTLELGDSALYLCATSSIAGLYNEQFFGPGTRLTVL.

This clonotype was seen a handful of times. This chain joins TRBV7-9 and TRBJ2-7, with D unresolved. The CDR3 consists of 13 residues. CDR1 and CDR2 from the germline V gene are SEHNR and FQNEAQ (reference sequence). V lost 3 bases, J lost 9 bases, and 15 bases lay in between. CDR3 loop: CASSLDGNLVQYF. The CDR3 DNA reads TGTGCCAGCAGCTTGGACGGCAACTTGGTGCAGTACTTC.

This sequence joins TRBV2 and TRBJ1-2; 8 bases line up with TRBD1. Trimming at V came to 10 bases and at J to 2 bases, leaving 30 bases not matched to a gene. Germline V gene lookup returns CDR1 SNHLY and CDR2 FYNNEI. This CDR3 comprises 21 residues. CDR3 nucleotides: TGTGCCATTCTAGGACAGGGAACTATGGCTACATCGGTGGGAGGGAACTATGGCTACACCTTC. As protein: CAILGQGTMATSVGGNYGYTF.